A selection of T cell receptor beta chains follows, all from one sample in a study of vaccination and CD4 T cells after COVID-19. MiXCR was run by TCRdb on the PCR reads, yielding one entry per CDR3 protein. The sample holds about 20,000 distinct CDR3 sequences; around 39% are singletons and the top ten take about 18%. No antigen has been assigned to these receptors. Specimen: CD4+ T cells from blood, cultured in vitro, collected before SARS-CoV-2 vaccination. The source of these receptors is a human donor who received a COVID-19 vaccine. CDR3s include the opening cysteine and the closing phenylalanine or tryptophan. The D gene is left open where the match is weak. The size of a clone is reported for some rows only, either as once, few or many, or as a class for expanded clones.

d_call cdr3_length j_call v_call clone_size cdr3_nt cdr3_aa
NA 13 TRBJ2-7 TRBV7-2 NA TGTGCCAGCAGCTTAAGGCTAGCCCACGAGCAGTACTTC CASSLRLAHEQYF
TRBD1 15 TRBJ1-6 TRBV7-2 few TGTGCCAGCAGCTCCGCCGGACAGGGTAATTCACCCCTCCACTTT CASSSAGQGNSPLHF
TRBD2 16 TRBJ2-5 TRBV19 NA TGTGCCAGTAGCCCCAGACTAGCGGGGGGACAAGAGACCCAGTACTTC CASSPRLAGGQETQYF
TRBD1 13 TRBJ1-4 TRBV10-3 few TGTGCCAGCCGGACAGGCGGGGGGGGAAAACTGTTTTTT CASRTGGGGKLFF
NA 14 TRBJ1-1 TRBV6-1 NA TGTGCCGCAAACAGGGAGCTGTGGAACACTGAAGCTTTCTTT CAANRELWNTEAFF
NA 14 TRBJ2-7 TRBV7-7 few TGTGCCAGCAGCCCAGAGGGTATTGGCGGCGAGCAGTACTTC CASSPEGIGGEQYF
NA 15 TRBJ1-2 TRBV20-1 NA TGCAGTGCTGTACAGTCGGGGGGCAACGACTATGACTACACCTTC CSAVQSGGNDYDYTF
TRBD1 14 TRBJ1-2 TRBV19 few TGTGCCAGTACAGTCCAGGGGGTTAACTATGGCTACACCTTC CASTVQGVNYGYTF
NA 13 TRBJ2-1 TRBV27 NA TGTGCCAGCAGTTATCTATCCACCAATGAGCAGTTCTTC CASSYLSTNEQFF
NA 13 TRBJ1-1 TRBV6-1 few TGTGCCAGCAGTAGGACGGAGTCCACTGAAGCTTTCTTT CASSRTESTEAFF
TRBD1 16 TRBJ2-3 TRBV7-9 NA TGTGCCAGCAGCAAACCGACAGGGCTCGGAACAGATACGCAGTATTTT CASSKPTGLGTDTQYF
TRBD1 14 TRBJ2-5 TRBV5-1 NA TGCGCCAGCAGCACGGGACAGGGCCTCGAGACCCAGTACTTC CASSTGQGLETQYF
NA 13 TRBJ2-5 TRBV19 few TGTGCCACTAGGGGCAGGGGAATGGAGACCCAGTACTTC CATRGRGMETQYF
TRBD1 16 TRBJ1-4 TRBV20-1 NA TGCAGTGCTACAGCCGGGACAGGGGGAACCAATGAAAAACTGTTTTTT CSATAGTGGTNEKLFF
NA 15 TRBJ2-7 TRBV20-1 few TGCAGTGCTAGAGATCAGGGACGAGGAGCCTACGAGCAGTACTTC CSARDQGRGAYEQYF
TRBD2 15 TRBJ2-5 TRBV5-1 NA TGCGCCAGCAGCCCGGGACTAGCGGGGCAAGAGACCCAGTACTTC CASSPGLAGQETQYF